This T cell receptor beta chain was sequenced in a study of blood T cell repertoires in COVID-19. The length of the CDR3 is 13 residues. Trimming removed 0 bases at V and 15 bases at J, with 15 bases between. Profiled with immunoSEQ multiplex PCR; TCRdb holds only in-frame clones, not every one. The sample lists about 330,000 clones; 85% to 90% were seen once. Sequencing used PBMCs or T cells enriched from blood (not recorded which). The receptor comes from a woman between 18 and 30 years old who had recovered from COVID-19. The chain uses TRBV12-3 or TRBV12-4 and TRBJ1-5; weak D call: TRBD1 (6 bases). The CDR3 DNA reads TGTGCCAGCAGTTTAGCGAATAGAGGACAGTGGCATTTT. It codes for CASSLANRGQWHF.